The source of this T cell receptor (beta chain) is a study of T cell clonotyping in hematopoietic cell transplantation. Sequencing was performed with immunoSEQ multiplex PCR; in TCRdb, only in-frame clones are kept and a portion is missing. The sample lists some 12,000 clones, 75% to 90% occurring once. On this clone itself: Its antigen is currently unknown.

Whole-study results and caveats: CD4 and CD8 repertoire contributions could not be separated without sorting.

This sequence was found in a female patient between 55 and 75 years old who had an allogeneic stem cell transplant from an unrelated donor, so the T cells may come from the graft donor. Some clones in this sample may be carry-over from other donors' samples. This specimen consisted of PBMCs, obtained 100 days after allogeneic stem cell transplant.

The CDR3, as DNA: TGTGCCAGCAGTTCGCGCGGCTCTAGCACAGATACGCAGTATTTT. Translating it yields CASSSRGSSTDTQYF. V and J are TRBV6-5 and TRBJ2-3; D uncertain. This CDR3 has 15 residues. The V and J ends lost 4 bases and 0 bases respectively, with 11 bases between them. CDR1 is MNHEY and CDR2 is SVGAGI in the germline V gene.